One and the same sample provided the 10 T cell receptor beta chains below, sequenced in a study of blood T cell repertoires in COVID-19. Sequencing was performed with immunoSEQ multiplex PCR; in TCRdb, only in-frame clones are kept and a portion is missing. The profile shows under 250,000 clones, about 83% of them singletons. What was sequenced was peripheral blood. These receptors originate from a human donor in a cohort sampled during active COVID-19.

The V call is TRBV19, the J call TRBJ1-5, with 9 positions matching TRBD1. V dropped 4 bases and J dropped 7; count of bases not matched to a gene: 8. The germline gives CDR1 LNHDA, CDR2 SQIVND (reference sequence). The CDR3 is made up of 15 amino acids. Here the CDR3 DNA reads TGTGCCAGTAGTAGACCGGGACAGGGTCGCCAGCCCCAGCATTTT. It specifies CASSRPGQGRQPQHF.

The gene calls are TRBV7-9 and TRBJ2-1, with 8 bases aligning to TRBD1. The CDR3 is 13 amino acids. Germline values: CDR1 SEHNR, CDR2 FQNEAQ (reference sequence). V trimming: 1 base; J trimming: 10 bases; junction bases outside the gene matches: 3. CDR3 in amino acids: CASSLVGQGEQFF. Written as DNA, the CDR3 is TGTGCCAGCAGCTTAGTTGGACAGGGAGAGCAGTTCTTC.

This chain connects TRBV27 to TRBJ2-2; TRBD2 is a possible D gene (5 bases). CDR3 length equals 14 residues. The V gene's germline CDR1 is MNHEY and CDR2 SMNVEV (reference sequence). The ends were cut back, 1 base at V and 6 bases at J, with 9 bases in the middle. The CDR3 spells CASSLFRGSGELFF. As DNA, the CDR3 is TGTGCCAGCAGTTTATTCCGGGGTTCCGGGGAGCTGTTTTTT.

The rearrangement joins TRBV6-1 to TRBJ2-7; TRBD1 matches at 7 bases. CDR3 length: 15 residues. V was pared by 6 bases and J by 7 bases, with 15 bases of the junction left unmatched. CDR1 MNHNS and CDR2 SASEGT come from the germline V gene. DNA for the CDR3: TGTGCCAGCAGCACCATCCAGGGGGAGACGAAGGAGCAGTACTTC. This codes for CASSTIQGETKEQYF.

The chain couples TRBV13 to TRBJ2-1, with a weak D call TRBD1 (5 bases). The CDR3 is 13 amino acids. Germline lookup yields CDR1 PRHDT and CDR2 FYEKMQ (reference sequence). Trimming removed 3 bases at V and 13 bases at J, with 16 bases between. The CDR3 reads CASSFYRTLPQFF. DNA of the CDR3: TGTGCCAGCAGCTTCTATCGGACACTCCCCCAGTTCTTC.

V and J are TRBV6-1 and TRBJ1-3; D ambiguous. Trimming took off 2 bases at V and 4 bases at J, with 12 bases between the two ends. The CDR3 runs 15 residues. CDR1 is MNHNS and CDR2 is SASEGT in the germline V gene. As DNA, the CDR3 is TGTGCCAGCAGTGAATACAGTTCCTCGGGAAACACCATATATTTT. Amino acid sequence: CASSEYSSSGNTIYF.

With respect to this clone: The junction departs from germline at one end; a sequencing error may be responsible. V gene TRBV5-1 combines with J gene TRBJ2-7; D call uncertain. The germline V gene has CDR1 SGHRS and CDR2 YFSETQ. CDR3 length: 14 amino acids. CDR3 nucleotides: TGCGCCAGCACCTTGCCCTGCGAGAGGTGCGAGCAGTACTTC. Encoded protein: CASTLPCERCEQYF.

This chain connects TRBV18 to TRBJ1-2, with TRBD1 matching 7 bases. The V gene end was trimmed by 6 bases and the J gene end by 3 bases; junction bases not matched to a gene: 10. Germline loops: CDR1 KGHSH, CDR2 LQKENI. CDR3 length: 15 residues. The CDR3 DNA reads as TGTGCCAGCTCTATGAGGCAGGGGGAATACTATGGCTACACCTTC. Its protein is CASSMRQGEYYGYTF.

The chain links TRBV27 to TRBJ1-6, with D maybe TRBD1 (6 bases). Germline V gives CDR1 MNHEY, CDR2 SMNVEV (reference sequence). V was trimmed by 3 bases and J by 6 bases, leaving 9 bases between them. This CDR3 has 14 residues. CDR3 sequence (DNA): TGTGCCAGCAGTTTGGACAGAATTAATTCACCCCTCCACTTT. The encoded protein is CASSLDRINSPLHF.

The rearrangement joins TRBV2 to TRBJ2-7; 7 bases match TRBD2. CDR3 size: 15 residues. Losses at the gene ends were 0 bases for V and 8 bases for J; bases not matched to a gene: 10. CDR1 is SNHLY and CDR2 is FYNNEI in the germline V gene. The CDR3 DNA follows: TGTGCCAGCAGTGAAGCGCCGGGGGGTACTACGAAGCAGTACTTC. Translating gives CASSEAPGGTTKQYF.